Sequencing of this T cell receptor (beta chain) was carried out in a study of blood T cell repertoires in COVID-19. Looking at the study overall: There were acute and convalescent COVID-19 samples, and they came from the United States, Italy and Spain.

The CDR3 runs 15 residues. Losses at the gene ends were 7 bases for V and 9 bases for J; bases not matched to a gene: 17. Germline CDR1 is LNHDA and CDR2 is SQIVND (reference sequence). Methods used by the authors: By means of reference gene primer amplification, nucleated cell counts were estimated. Repertoires were generated with immunoSEQ multiplex PCR, while TCRdb's copy carries only in-frame clones and drops some. The V and J calls and clone size come from that table; D and trimming were worked out from the DNA. Here the sample spans 200,000 to 250,000 clones, 70% to 90% being singletons. The chain recombines TRBV19 with TRBJ1-1; 7 bases are a match to TRBD1. This receptor was obtained from a middle-aged man with acute or convalescent COVID-19. Sequencing was done on a sample of peripheral blood. The CDR3 DNA is TGTGCCAGTAATGAGGGGGCTCAATTGGTTCAAAAAGCTTTCTTT. It yields the protein CASNEGAQLVQKAFF. Based on the CDR3 plus reference TRBV19 and TRBJ1-1, the full variable domain is DGGITQSPKYLFRKEGQNVTLSCEQNLNHDAMYWYRQDPGQGLRLIYYSQIVNDFQKGDIAEGYSVSREKKESFPLTVTSAQKNPTAFYLCASNEGAQLVQKAFFGQGTRLTVV.